This T cell receptor beta chain was retrieved from a study of CD8 T cells in ankylosing spondylitis. CDR3 length: 14 amino acids. This clonotype came up many times. Relative to the germline gene, one junction end is altered; a read error may explain this. TCRdb independently ran MiXCR on the 5' RACE reads; one entry per CDR3 protein. The sample includes some 180,000 distinct CDR3 sequences, 18% of them seen just once. Sequencing input: blood, either unsorted or a sorted T cell fraction (not recorded which). The chain employs TRBV12-3 or TRBV12-4 and TRBJ2-1; D gene ambiguous. The source of this sequence is a male donor aged 10 to 35 with ankylosing spondylitis or in good health (not recorded which). CDR3 region: CASRNTASYNEQFF. The DNA for the CDR3 is TGTGCCAGCAGGAACACGGCCTCCTACAATGAGCAATTCTTC.